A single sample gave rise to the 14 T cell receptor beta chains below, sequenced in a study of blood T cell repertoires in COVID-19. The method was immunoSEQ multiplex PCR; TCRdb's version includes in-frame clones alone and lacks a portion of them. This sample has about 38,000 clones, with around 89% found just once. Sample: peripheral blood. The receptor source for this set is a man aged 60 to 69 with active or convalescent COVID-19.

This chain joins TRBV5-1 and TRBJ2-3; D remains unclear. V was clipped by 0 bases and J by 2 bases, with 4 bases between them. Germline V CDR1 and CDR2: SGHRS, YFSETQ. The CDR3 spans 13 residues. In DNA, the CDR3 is TGCGCCAGCAGCTTGGGGCTCACAGATACGCAGTATTTT. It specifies CASSLGLTDTQYF.

The CDR3 is CASSLGTGEVLNEQFF. The DNA of the CDR3 is TGTGCCAGCAGCTTAGGGACAGGGGAAGTGCTCAATGAGCAGTTCTTC. V usage is TRBV7-3 and J usage is TRBJ2-1, with 10 bases that match TRBD1. The germline V gene has CDR1 SGHTA and CDR2 FQGTGA. The CDR3 totals 16 residues. Trimming at V came to 2 bases and at J to 6 bases, leaving 7 bases not matched to a gene. The complete variable domain, with remaining parts taken from reference TRBV7-3 and TRBJ2-1, reads GAGVSQTPSNKVTEKGKYVELRCDPISGHTALYWYRQSLGQGPEFLIYFQGTGAADDSGLPNDRFFAVRPEGSVSTLKIQRTERGDSAVYLCASSLGTGEVLNEQFFGPGTRLTVL.

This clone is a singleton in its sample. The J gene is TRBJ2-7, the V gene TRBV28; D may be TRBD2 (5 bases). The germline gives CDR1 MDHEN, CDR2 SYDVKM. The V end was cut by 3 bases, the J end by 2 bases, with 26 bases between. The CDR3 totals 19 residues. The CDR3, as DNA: TGTGCCAGCAGTTTGGCCCTTGGGAGCCAAAGCGACACCACCTACGAGCAGTACTTC. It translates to CASSLALGSQSDTTYEQYF.

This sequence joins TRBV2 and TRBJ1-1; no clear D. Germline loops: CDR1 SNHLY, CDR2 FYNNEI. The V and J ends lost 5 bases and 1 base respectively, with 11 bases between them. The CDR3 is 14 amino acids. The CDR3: CASSRPDWNTEAFF. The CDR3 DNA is TGTGCCAGCAGTCGGCCAGACTGGAACACTGAAGCTTTCTTT. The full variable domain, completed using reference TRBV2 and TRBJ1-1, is EPEVTQTPSHQVTQMGQEVILRCVPISNHLYFYWYRQILGQKVEFLVSFYNNEISEKSEIFDDQFSVERPDGSNFTLKIRSTKLEDSAMYFCASSRPDWNTEAFFGQGTRLTVV.

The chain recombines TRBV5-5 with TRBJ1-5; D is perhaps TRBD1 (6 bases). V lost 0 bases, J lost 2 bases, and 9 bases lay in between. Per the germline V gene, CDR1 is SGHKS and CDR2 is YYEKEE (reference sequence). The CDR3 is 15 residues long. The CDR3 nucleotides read TGTGCCAGCAGCTTGGTGGCAGGGGGCAATCAGCCCCAGCATTTT. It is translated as CASSLVAGGNQPQHF. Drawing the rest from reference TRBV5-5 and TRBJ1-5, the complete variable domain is DAGVTQSPTHLIKTRGQQVTLRCSPISGHKSVSWYQQVLGQGPQFIFQYYEKEERGRGNFPDRFSARQFPNYSSELNVNALLLGDSALYLCASSLVAGGNQPQHFGDGTRLSIL.

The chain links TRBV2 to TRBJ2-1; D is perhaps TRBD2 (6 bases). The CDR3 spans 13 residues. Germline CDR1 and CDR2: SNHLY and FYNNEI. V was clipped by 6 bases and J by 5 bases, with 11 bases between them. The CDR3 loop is CASSRDFHNEQFF. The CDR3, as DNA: TGTGCCAGCAGCCGGGACTTCCACAATGAGCAGTTCTTC.

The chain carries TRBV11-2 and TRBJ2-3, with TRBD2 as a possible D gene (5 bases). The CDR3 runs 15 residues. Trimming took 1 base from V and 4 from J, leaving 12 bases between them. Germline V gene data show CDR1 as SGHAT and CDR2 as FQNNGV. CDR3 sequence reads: CASSLVASSPDTQYF. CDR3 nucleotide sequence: TGTGCCAGCAGCTTAGTGGCTTCTAGCCCAGATACGCAGTATTTT.

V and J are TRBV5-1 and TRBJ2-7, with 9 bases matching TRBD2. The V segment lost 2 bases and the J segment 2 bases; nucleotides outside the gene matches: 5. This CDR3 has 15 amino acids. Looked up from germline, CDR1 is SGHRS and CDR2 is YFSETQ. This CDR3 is CASSFSGSAAYEQYF. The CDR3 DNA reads TGCGCCAGCAGCTTTAGCGGGAGCGCTGCCTACGAGCAGTACTTC.

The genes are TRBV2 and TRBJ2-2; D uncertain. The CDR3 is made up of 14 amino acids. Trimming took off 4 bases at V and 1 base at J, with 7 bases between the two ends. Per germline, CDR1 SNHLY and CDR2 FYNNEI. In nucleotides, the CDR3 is TGTGCCAGCAGTGTAGACTGGAACACCGGGGAGCTGTTTTTT. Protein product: CASSVDWNTGELFF. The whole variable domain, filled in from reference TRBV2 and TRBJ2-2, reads EPEVTQTPSHQVTQMGQEVILRCVPISNHLYFYWYRQILGQKVEFLVSFYNNEISEKSEIFDDQFSVERPDGSNFTLKIRSTKLEDSAMYFCASSVDWNTGELFFGEGSRLTVL.

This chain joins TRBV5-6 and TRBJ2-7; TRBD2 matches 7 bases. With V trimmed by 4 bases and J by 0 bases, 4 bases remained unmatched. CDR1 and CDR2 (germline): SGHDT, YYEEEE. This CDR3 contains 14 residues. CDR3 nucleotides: TGTGCCAGCAGCCCTGAGCGGGGCTCCTACGAGCAGTACTTC. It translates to CASSPERGSYEQYF.

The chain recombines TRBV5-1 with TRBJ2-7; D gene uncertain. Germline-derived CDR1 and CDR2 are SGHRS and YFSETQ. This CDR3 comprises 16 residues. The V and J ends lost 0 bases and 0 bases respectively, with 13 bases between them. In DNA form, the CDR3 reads TGCGCCAGCAGCTTGGACGGCCTACAGTCCTCCTACGAGCAGTACTTC. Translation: CASSLDGLQSSYEQYF.

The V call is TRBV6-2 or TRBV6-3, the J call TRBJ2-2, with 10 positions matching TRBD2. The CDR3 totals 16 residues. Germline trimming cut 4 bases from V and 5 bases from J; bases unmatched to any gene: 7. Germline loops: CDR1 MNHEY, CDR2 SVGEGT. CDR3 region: CASSFGLAVGTGELFF. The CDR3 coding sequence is TGTGCCAGCAGTTTCGGACTAGCGGTGGGGACCGGGGAGCTGTTTTTT.

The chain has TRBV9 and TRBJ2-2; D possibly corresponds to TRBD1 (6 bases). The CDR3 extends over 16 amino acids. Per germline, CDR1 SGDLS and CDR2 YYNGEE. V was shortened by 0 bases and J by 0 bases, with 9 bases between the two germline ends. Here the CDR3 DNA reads TGTGCCAGCAGCGTAGATACAGGGACGAACACCGGGGAGCTGTTTTTT. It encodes CASSVDTGTNTGELFF.

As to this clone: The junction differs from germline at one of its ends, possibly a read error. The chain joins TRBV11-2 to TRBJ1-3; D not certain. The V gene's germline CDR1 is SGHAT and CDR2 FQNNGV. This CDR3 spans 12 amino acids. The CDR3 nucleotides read TGTGCCAGCAGCTTATTTCCCGCCAGGCCCTCTTTT. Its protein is CASSLFPARPSF.